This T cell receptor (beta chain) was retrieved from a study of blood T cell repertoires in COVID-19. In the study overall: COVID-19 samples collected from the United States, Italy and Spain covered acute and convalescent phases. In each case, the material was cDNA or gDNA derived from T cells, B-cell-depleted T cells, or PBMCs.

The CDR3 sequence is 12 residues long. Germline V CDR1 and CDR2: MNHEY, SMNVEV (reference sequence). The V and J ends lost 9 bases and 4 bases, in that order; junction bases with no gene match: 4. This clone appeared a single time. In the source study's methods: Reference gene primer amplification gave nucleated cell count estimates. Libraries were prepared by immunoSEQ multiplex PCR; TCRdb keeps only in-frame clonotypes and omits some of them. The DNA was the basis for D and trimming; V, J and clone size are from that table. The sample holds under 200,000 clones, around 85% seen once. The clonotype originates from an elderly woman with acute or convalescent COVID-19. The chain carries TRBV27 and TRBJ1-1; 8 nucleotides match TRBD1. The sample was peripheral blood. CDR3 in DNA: TGTGCCAGTGGACAGGGCCGCACTGAAGCTTTCTTT. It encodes CASGQGRTEAFF.